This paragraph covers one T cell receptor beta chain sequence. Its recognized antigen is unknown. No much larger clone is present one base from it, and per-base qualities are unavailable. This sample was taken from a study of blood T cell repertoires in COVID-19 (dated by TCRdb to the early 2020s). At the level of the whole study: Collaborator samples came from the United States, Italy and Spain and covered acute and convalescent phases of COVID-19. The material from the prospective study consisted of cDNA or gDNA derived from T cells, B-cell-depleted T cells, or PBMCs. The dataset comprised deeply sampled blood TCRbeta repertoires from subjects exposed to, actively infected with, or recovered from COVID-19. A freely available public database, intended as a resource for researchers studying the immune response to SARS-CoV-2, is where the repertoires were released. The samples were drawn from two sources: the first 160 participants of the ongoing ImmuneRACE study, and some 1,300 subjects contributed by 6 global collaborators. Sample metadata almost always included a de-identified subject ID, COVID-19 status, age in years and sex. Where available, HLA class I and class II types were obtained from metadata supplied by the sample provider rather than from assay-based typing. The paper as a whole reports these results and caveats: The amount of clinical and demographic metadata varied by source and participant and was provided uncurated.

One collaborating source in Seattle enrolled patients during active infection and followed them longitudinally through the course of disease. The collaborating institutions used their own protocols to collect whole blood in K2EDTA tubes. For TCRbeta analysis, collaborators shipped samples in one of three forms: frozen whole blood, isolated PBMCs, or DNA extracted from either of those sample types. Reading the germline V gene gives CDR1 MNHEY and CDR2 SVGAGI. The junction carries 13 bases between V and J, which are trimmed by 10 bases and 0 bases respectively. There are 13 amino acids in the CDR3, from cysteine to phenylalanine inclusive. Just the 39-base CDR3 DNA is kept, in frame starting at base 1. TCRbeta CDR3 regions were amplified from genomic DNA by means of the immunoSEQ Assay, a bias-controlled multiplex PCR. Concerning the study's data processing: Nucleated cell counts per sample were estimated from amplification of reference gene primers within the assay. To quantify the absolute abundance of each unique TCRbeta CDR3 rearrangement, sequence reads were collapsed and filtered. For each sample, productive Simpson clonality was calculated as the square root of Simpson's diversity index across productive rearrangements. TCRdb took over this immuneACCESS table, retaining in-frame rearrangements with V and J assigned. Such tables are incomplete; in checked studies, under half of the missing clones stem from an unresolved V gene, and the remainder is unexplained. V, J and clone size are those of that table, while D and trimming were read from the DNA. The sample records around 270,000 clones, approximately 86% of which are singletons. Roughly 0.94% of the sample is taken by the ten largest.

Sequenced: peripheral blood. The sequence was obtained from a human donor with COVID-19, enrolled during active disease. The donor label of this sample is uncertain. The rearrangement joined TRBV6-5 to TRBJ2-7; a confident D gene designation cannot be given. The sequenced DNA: TGTGCCACAAGAGAGCAGGTCTCCTACGAGCAGTACTTC. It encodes CATREQVSYEQYF.